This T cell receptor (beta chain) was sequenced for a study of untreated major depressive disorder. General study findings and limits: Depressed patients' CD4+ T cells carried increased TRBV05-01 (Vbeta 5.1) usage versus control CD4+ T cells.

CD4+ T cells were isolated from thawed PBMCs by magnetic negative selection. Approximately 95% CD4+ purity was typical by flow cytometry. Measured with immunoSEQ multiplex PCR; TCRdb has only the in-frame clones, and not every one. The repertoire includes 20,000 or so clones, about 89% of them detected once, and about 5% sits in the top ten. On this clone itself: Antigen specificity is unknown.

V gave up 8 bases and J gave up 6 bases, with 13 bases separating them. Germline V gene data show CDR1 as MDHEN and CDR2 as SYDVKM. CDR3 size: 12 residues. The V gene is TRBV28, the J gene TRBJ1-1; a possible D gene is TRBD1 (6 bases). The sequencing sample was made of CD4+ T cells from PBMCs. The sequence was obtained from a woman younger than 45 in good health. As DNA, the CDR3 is TGTGCCAGCCGGGGGGCACAGCCTGAAGCTTTCTTT. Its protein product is CASRGAQPEAFF.